This T cell receptor beta chain stems from a study of beta chain features in type 1 diabetes. The J segment lost 4 bases and the V segment lost 1 base, leaving 5 bases of the junction unmatched. The length of the CDR3 is 16 residues. In germline, CDR1 is SEHNR, CDR2 FQNEAQ (reference sequence). In its sample, this clone was seen a few times. What it binds is not known. The whole isolated RNA underwent reverse transcription, so sequencing captured expressed TCRB transcripts. The repertoire was sequenced with immunoSEQ multiplex PCR; TCRdb's copy has only in-frame clones and lacks some. The table lists about 390,000 clones, around 9.6% of them singletons. General study findings and limits: There were fewer insertions and more deletions at the VDJ junctions of type 1 diabetes patients. Moderate yet significant TCRB CDR3 shortening was seen in Type 1 diabetes patients in all four CD4+ subsets.

It was via CD45RO/CCR7/CD25/CD127/CD95/CD27 that CD4+ naive, central memory, regulatory and stem cell-like memory cells were sorted. What was sequenced was central memory CD4+ T cells from blood. This clonotype originated in a man aged 25-45 years with type 1 diabetes. The rearrangement links TRBV7-9 to TRBJ2-1; TRBD2 matches at 9 bases. The CDR3 region is CASSLVGGREYNEQFF. CDR3 coding DNA: TGTGCCAGCAGCTTAGTCGGCGGGAGGGAGTACAATGAGCAGTTCTTC. The entire variable domain, with the rest obtained from reference TRBV7-9 and TRBJ2-1, is as follows: DTGVSQNPRHKITKRGQNVTFRCDPISEHNRLYWYRQTLGQGPEFLTYFQNEAQLEKSRLLSDRFSAERPKGSFSTLEIQRTEQGDSAMYLCASSLVGGREYNEQFFGPGTRLTVL.